This T cell receptor beta chain was profiled in a study of T cell responses to AZD1222 COVID-19 vaccine. Study conclusions and caveats: Most donors were white British, females outnumbered males, and clonal diversity was possibly underestimated. Scientists sampled the repertoires only once the peak T cell response had passed.

Details on this clone: Its cognate antigen is unknown.

V lost 0 bases and J lost 7, with 8 bases in between. The CDR3 extends over 13 amino acids. CDR1 and CDR2 (germline): SGHKS, YYEKEE (reference sequence). TCRdb's copy holds only in-frame clones and misses some; the assay was immunoSEQ multiplex PCR. The profile shows fewer than 90,000 clones, under 95% of them singletons. Sequencing was performed on peripheral blood, taken 28 days after the second AZD1222 dose. The receptor comes from an adult who received the AZD1222 COVID-19 vaccine. V and J are TRBV5-5 and TRBJ1-5; D is uncertain. The CDR3 spells CASSLDATQPQHF. The CDR3 DNA reads as TGTGCCAGCAGCTTGGACGCGACGCAGCCCCAGCATTTT.